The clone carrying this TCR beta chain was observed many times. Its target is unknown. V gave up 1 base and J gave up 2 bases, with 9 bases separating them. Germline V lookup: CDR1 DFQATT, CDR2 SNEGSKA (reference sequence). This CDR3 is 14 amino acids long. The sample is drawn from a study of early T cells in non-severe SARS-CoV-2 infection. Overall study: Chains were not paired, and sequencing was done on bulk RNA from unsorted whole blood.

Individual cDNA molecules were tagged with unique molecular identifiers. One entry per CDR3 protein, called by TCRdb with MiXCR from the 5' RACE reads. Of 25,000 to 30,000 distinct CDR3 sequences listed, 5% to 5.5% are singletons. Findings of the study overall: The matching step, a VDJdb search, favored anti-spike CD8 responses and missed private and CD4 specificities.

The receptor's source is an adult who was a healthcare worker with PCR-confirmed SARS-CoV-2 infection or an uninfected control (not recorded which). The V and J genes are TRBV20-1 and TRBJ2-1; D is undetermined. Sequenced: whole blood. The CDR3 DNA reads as TGCAGTGCTAGAGCCCGCAGAACCTACAATGAGCAGTTCTTC. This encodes CSARARRTYNEQFF.